The 18 T cell receptor beta chains in this list originate from one sample, sequenced in a study of T-cell reconstitution after alpha-beta-depleted transplantation in children. Using unique molecular identifiers, the investigators prepared the TCRbeta library. A single record per CDR3 protein comes from TCRdb applying MiXCR to the PCR reads. The sample consists of approximately 110,000 distinct CDR3 sequences, about a tenth of them appearing once. Sample: PBMCs, taken before TCRalphabeta/CD19-depleted stem cell transplant. Receptor source: a boy between 2 and 10 years old with acute lymphoblastic leukemia, due to receive a stem cell transplant.

The V call is TRBV27, the J call TRBJ2-3; 11 positions match TRBD2. CDR3 length: 16 residues. Germline CDR1 MNHEY, CDR2 SMNVEV (reference sequence). V lost 3 bases, J lost 4 bases, and 6 bases stayed unmatched. CDR3 bases: TGTGCCAGCAGTTTTTCACTAGCGGGAGCGCCAGATACGCAGTATTTT. Protein product: CASSFSLAGAPDTQYF.

The chain carries TRBV25-1 and TRBJ2-7; 7 bases agree with TRBD1. J was trimmed by 7 bases and V by 3 bases; bases with no gene match: 15. Germline V gives CDR1 MGHDK, CDR2 SYGVNS. CDR3 length: 16 residues. CDR3 bases: TGTGCCAGCAGTGAGACAGGGACCTTCGGTTTATTAGAGCAGTACTTC. Translation gives CASSETGTFGLLEQYF.

Many counts were recorded for this clonotype. The chain employs TRBV12-3 or TRBV12-4 and TRBJ2-5; possibly TRBD2 for D (7 bases). V lost 5 bases and J 5 bases, leaving 15 bases between the germline ends. The CDR3 is 14 amino acids. The CDR3 here is CASSPEAGHETQYF. In DNA form, the CDR3 reads TGTGCCAGCAGTCCGGAAGCGGGACATGAGACCCAGTACTTC.

V is TRBV7-2 and J is TRBJ2-1, with 7 positions matching TRBD1. The CDR3 length is 13 residues. CDR1 is SGHTA, CDR2 FQGNSA, per germline. V was clipped by 4 bases and J by 7 bases; unmatched bases: 4. The CDR3 is CASSSDRENEQFF. CDR3 DNA sequence: TGTGCCAGCAGCTCCGACAGGGAAAATGAGCAGTTCTTC.

The V and J genes are TRBV7-9 and TRBJ2-7, with 10 bases that match TRBD1. This CDR3 has 15 residues. V shed 1 base and J 5 bases; nucleotides not matched to a gene: 5. Germline loops: CDR1 SEHNR, CDR2 FQNEAQ (reference sequence). CDR3 amino acids: CASSLEDRGVHEQYF. The CDR3 DNA follows: TGTGCCAGCAGCTTAGAGGACAGGGGGGTCCACGAGCAGTACTTC.

The chain recombines TRBV20-1 with TRBJ2-5; TRBD2 matches at 8 bases. CDR1 and CDR2 (germline): DFQATT, SNEGSKA (reference sequence). After removal of 3 bases from V and 2 bases from J, the junction contained 5 bases not matched to a gene. This CDR3 contains 14 residues. The CDR3 region is CSASQSSGQETQYF. DNA for the CDR3: TGCAGTGCTAGCCAATCTAGCGGGCAAGAGACCCAGTACTTC.

The rearrangement links TRBV5-6 to TRBJ2-1, with TRBD2 matching 8 bases. The CDR3 sequence is 16 residues long. Germline trimming cut 3 bases from V and 0 bases from J; bases unmatched to any gene: 5. Germline-derived CDR1 and CDR2 are SGHDT and YYEEEE. The CDR3 protein is CASSWLAGSSYNEQFF. The DNA of the CDR3 is TGTGCCAGCAGCTGGTTAGCGGGGAGCTCCTACAATGAGCAGTTCTTC. Complete variable domain (other parts from reference TRBV5-6 and TRBJ2-1): DAGVTQSPTHLIKTRGQQVTLRCSPKSGHDTVSWYQQALGQGPQFIFQYYEEEERQRGNFPDRFSGHQFPNYSSELNVNALLLGDSALYLCASSWLAGSSYNEQFFGPGTRLTVL.

V gene TRBV18 combines with J gene TRBJ1-1; unclear D gene. CDR1 and CDR2 (germline): KGHSH, LQKENI. This CDR3 comprises 15 residues. V dropped 3 bases and J dropped 5 bases, with 16 bases sitting between them. The CDR3 DNA follows: TGTGCCAGCTCACCGATGCGGGGTGCGGATACTGAAGCTTTCTTT. It specifies CASSPMRGADTEAFF.

The V and J genes are TRBV12-3 or TRBV12-4 and TRBJ2-3; D perhaps matches TRBD2 (5 bases). With 3 bases removed from V and 6 bases from J, the gap between germline ends came to 19 bases. The CDR3 contains 16 residues. The CDR3 region has the DNA TGTGCCAGCAGTTTTGAGGCGGTCTCCCCGGGGGATACGCAGTATTTT. It encodes CASSFEAVSPGDTQYF.

This clonotype has a count of ten or more. The chain has TRBV27 and TRBJ2-7; tentative D call: TRBD2 (6 bases). Looked up from germline, CDR1 is MNHEY and CDR2 is SMNVEV (reference sequence). The ends were cut back, 1 base at V and 2 bases at J, with 12 bases in the middle. The CDR3 totals 15 residues. The CDR3 coding sequence is TGTGCCAGCAGTTTATTGCGTGCGGGAACCTACGAGCAGTACTTC. Translation gives CASSLLRAGTYEQYF.

V and J are TRBV5-1 and TRBJ2-2; D remains unclear. Trimming left V 6 bases short and J 5 bases short, with 14 bases between. This CDR3 is built from 14 residues. Germline CDR1 is SGHRS and CDR2 is YFSETQ. CDR3 DNA sequence: TGCGCCAGCAAGGAGAACGCAGCAACCGGGGAGCTGTTTTTT. Its translation: CASKENAATGELFF.

This clonotype was found a few times. J is TRBJ1-2 and V is TRBV5-5; D may be TRBD1 (5 bases). This CDR3 is built from 14 residues. In germline, CDR1 is SGHKS, CDR2 YYEKEE (reference sequence). V was clipped by 2 bases and J by 3 bases, with 11 bases between them. The CDR3: CASSFEGRDYGYTF. The CDR3 bases are TGTGCCAGCAGCTTTGAGGGGCGAGACTATGGCTACACCTTC.

This clonotype has a handful of counts. The chain is built from TRBV2 and TRBJ2-5; D ambiguous. The CDR3 extends over 15 amino acids. Trimming removed 4 bases from V and 5 bases from J, with 17 bases in between. Germline values: CDR1 SNHLY, CDR2 FYNNEI. The CDR3 DNA reads as TGTGCCAGCAGTGGAATCGGGTCGAGTGGGGAGACCCAGTACTTC. It codes for CASSGIGSSGETQYF. The full variable domain, completed using reference TRBV2 and TRBJ2-5, is EPEVTQTPSHQVTQMGQEVILRCVPISNHLYFYWYRQILGQKVEFLVSFYNNEISEKSEIFDDQFSVERPDGSNFTLKIRSTKLEDSAMYFCASSGIGSSGETQYFGPGTRLLVL.

Ten or more counts support this clonotype. The CDR3 nucleotides are TGTGCCAGCAGTGTCACTAGCGGGAGCCCCTACGAGCAGTACTTC. Its protein is CASSVTSGSPYEQYF. V and J are TRBV6-1 and TRBJ2-7; 11 nucleotides line up with TRBD2. The germline CDR1 and CDR2 sequences are MNHNS and SASEGT. The CDR3 is 15 amino acids. V shed 4 bases and J 2 bases; nucleotides not matched to a gene: 4.

A few counts support this clonotype. The rearrangement uses TRBV20-1 and TRBJ1-4; TRBD1 matches at 8 bases. CDR1 and CDR2 (germline): DFQATT, SNEGSKA (reference sequence). Trimming removed 0 bases from V and 8 bases from J; junction bases left unmatched: 14. The CDR3 is 17 residues long. CDR3 in DNA: TGCAGTGCTAGAGATCCCTACAACAGGGGGGATCAGGAAAAACTGTTTTTT. This sequence encodes CSARDPYNRGDQEKLFF.

This clonotype occurred many times. The chain couples TRBV7-9 to TRBJ2-7, with D perhaps TRBD2 (5 bases). Germline lookup yields CDR1 SEHNR and CDR2 FQNEAQ (reference sequence). The CDR3 has 15 amino acids. The V gene lost 6 bases and the J gene lost 7 bases, with 22 bases spanning the gap. CDR3 nucleotides: TGTGCCAGCAGTTCCAGCGGAACCTATCGAGGGGAGCAGTACTTC. Translating it yields CASSSSGTYRGEQYF.

In its sample, this clonotype was seen many times. This sequence joins TRBV6-1 and TRBJ2-3; unclear D gene. CDR3 length: 13 residues. Trimming removed 7 bases from V and 1 base from J, with 9 bases in between. Germline CDR1 and CDR2: MNHNS and SASEGT. CDR3 coding DNA: TGTGCCAGCAAAACCAGGCGCACAGATACGCAGTATTTT. Its translation is CASKTRRTDTQYF.

V and J are TRBV11-1 and TRBJ2-7; 9 nucleotides line up with TRBD1. Germline values: CDR1 SGHAT, CDR2 FQDESV (reference sequence). Germline trimming cut 5 bases from V and 3 bases from J; bases unmatched to any gene: 17. The CDR3 length is 18 residues. The CDR3 sequence: CASSSTGTGRGTIYEQYF. CDR3 sequence (DNA): TGTGCCAGCAGCAGCACCGGGACAGGGAGGGGGACTATCTACGAGCAGTACTTC. Combining the CDR3 with reference TRBV11-1 and TRBJ2-7 gives the whole variable domain EAEVAQSPRYKITEKSQAVAFWCDPISGHATLYWYRQILGQGPELLVQFQDESVVDDSQLPKDRFSAERLKGVDSTLKIQPAELGDSAMYLCASSSTGTGRGTIYEQYFGPGTRLTVT.